This T cell receptor (beta chain) was profiled in a study of post-analysis software for immune sequencing data. Background on the study: The cohort encompassed relapsing-remitting, secondary progressive and progressive-relapsing multiple sclerosis disease courses. General study findings and limits: Samples prepared in the same batch strongly co-clustered by F measure. Significantly lower normalized Chao1 diversity was found in patients with multiple sclerosis relative to controls. Patients had higher frequencies than controls of about 5 TRBV segments, including TRBV5-6, TRBV5-1 and TRBV20-1.

Notes on this clonotype: Its antigen is unknown.

V was pared by 6 bases and J by 7 bases, with 9 bases of the junction left unmatched. Germline loops: CDR1 SGHTA, CDR2 FQGNSA. The CDR3 is 14 amino acids. Libraries were made from TCR beta cDNA, and they carried unique molecular identifiers. T cells numbering 1 to 10 million yielded cDNA molecules that totaled some 500,000. TCRdb re-analysed the PCR reads in MiXCR, keeping a single row per CDR3 protein. Of 650,000 to 850,000 distinct CDR3 sequences in the sample, about 53% were seen once. The sequence was obtained from a girl under 18 with multiple sclerosis. The chain has TRBV7-2 and TRBJ2-7; 10 nucleotides line up with TRBD1. Sequencing was performed on blood. The CDR3 loop is CASRTGTGVGEQYF. In DNA form, the CDR3 reads TGTGCCAGCAGGACCGGGACAGGGGTTGGGGAGCAGTACTTC.